This entry is about one T cell receptor (beta chain). No antigen is known for it. Primers included in the PCR were 60 Vbeta and 13 Jbeta primers. Measured with immunoSEQ multiplex PCR; TCRdb has only the in-frame clones, and not every one. The data hold about 150,000 clones, with roughly four fifths observed a single time. Each donor's status was that of a healthy bone marrow donor. Germline V lookup: CDR1 MNHEY, CDR2 SMNVEV (reference sequence). V was clipped by 2 bases and J by 5 bases; unmatched bases: 8. This CDR3 has 15 residues. The data are from a study of cytomegalovirus exposure and HLA in healthy donors. Study-level findings and limits: Analysis was carried out at a later point, and it linked a missense DCLRE1C variant to TCR beta V- and J-gene trimming.

The chain couples TRBV27 to TRBJ2-7, with TRBD1 matching over 8 bases. Sequencing input: PBMCs. This clonotype was obtained from a man younger than 35 in good health and CMV-seronegative. CDR3 region: CASSLGSAGGNEQYF. CDR3 DNA: TGTGCCAGCAGTTTAGGATCGGCAGGGGGCAACGAGCAGTACTTC.